This T cell receptor (beta chain) was identified in a study of blood T cell repertoires in COVID-19 (dated by TCRdb to 2020 to 2022). About the full investigation: Samples from collaborators originated in the United States, Italy and Spain and spanned both the acute and convalescent phases of COVID-19. The repertoires were made available in a free public database intended to serve as a resource for research on the immune response to SARS-CoV-2. HLA class I and class II types, where available, came from metadata supplied by the sample provider rather than from assay-based typing. A de-identified subject ID, COVID-19 status, age in years and sex were almost always included in the sample metadata. The samples were drawn from two sources: the first 160 participants of the ongoing ImmuneRACE study, and over 1,000 subjects contributed by 6 global collaborators. Deeply sampled blood TCRbeta repertoires from subjects exposed to, actively infected with, or recovered from COVID-19 were included in the dataset. The prospective study material was composed of cDNA or gDNA derived from T cells, B-cell-depleted T cells, or PBMCs. Here is what the overall study found, with its caveats: Clinical and demographic metadata were provided uncurated, with the amount varying by source and participant.

TCRbeta CDR3 regions were amplified from genomic DNA by means of the immunoSEQ Assay, a bias-controlled multiplex PCR. The original methods were these. Within the assay, amplification of reference gene primers was used to estimate how many nucleated cells each sample contained. Sequence reads were collapsed and filtered to measure the absolute abundance of every unique TCRbeta CDR3 rearrangement. Productive Simpson clonality was computed per sample as the square root of Simpson's diversity index over productive rearrangements. Here the immuneACCESS table is served through TCRdb, limited to in-frame sequences with V and J called. Missing clones are a known gap in these copies; in checked studies unresolved V genes cover under half, and the rest lacks a known reason. V and J calls and clone size are given by that table; D and trimming were obtained from the DNA. A total of 410,000 or so clones appear in this sample, around 91% of them only once. The leading ten clones occupy around 1.5% of the sample.

One collaborating source in Seattle enrolled patients while the patients were actively infected and followed the patients over time throughout the course of disease. Each collaborating institution followed its own protocols to collect whole blood in K2EDTA tubes. For TCRbeta analysis, collaborator samples were shipped as frozen whole blood, as isolated PBMCs, or as DNA extracted from either sample type. From the germline V gene, CDR1 is SNHLY and CDR2 is FYNNEI. V is cut by 4 bases and J by 4 bases, and the space between the germline ends is 8 bases. From cysteine to phenylalanine, the CDR3 is 13 amino acids long. The only DNA kept is the CDR3, 39 bases in frame from the first base. Concerning this clone: What this receptor recognizes is not known. Base qualities are not recorded, but no much larger clone differs from it by a single base.

The clonotype was recovered from a woman aged 35 to 49 with COVID-19, enrolled during active disease. The sample consisted of peripheral blood. This receptor chain uses TRBV2 and TRBJ1-3; the D segment could be TRBD1, given 5 matching bases. The bases read TGTGCCAGCAGTGTTTACAGGGGAAACACCATATATTTT. Its product reads: CASSVYRGNTIYF.